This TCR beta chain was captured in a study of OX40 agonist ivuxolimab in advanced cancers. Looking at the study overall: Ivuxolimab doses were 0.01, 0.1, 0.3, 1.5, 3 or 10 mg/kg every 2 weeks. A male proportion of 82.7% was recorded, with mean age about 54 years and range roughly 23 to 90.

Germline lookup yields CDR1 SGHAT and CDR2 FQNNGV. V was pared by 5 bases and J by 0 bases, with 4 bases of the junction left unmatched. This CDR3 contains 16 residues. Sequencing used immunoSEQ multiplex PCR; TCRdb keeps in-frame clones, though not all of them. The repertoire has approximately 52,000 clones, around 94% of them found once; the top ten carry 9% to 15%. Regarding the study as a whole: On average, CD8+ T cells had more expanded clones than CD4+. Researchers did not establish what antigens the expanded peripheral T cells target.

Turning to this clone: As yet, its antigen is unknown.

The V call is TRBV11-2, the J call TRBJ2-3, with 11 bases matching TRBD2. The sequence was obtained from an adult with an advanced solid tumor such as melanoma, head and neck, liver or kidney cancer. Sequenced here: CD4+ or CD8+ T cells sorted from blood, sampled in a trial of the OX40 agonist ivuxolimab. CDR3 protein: CASSPGLAASTDTQYF. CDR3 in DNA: TGTGCCAGCAGCCCGGGACTAGCGGCTAGCACAGATACGCAGTATTTT. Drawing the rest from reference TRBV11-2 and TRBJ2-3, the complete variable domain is EAGVAQSPRYKIIEKRQSVAFWCNPISGHATLYWYQQILGQGPKLLIQFQNNGVVDDSQLPKDRFSAERLKGVDSTLKIQPAKLEDSAVYLCASSPGLAASTDTQYFGPGTRLTVL.